Below, 31 T cell receptor beta chains from the same sample are listed, as sequenced in a study of cytomegalovirus exposure and HLA in healthy donors. 60 Vbeta and 13 Jbeta primers were used in PCR. Some clones are missing from TCRdb's copy, which holds only in-frame ones; the method was immunoSEQ multiplex PCR. The table includes around 130,000 clones, 60% to 85% detected once. The sequenced sample was PBMCs. Receptors were obtained from a woman aged 18-29 years in good health and CMV-seronegative.

In this sample, this clone turned up a few times. The J gene is TRBJ2-1, the V gene TRBV27, with 14 bases identical to TRBD2. Germline CDR1 and CDR2: MNHEY and SMNVEV (reference sequence). This CDR3 region has 17 residues. V lost 7 bases and J lost 2; bases outside the gene matches: 7. This chain's CDR3 is CASNPGTSGSTYNEQFF. The CDR3 coding sequence is TGTGCCAGCAATCCCGGGACTAGCGGGAGTACCTACAATGAGCAGTTCTTC.

Only a few counts were recorded for this clone. A junction end diverges from the germline sequence, so it may reflect a read error. This chain links TRBV7-2 with TRBJ2-1; 7 bases line up with TRBD1. The length of the CDR3 is 12 residues. Germline CDR1 is SGHTA and CDR2 is FQGNSA. The CDR3 loop is CASSSRQGIPLF. In DNA, the CDR3 is TGTGCCAGCAGCTCCCGACAGGGCATTCCCCTCTTC.

V usage is TRBV29-1 and J usage is TRBJ1-1, with D tentatively TRBD1 (5 bases). The CDR3 extends over 14 amino acids. The V gene's germline CDR1 is SQVTM and CDR2 ANQGSEA. V was cut by 5 bases and J by 1 base, with 14 bases left in between. CDR3 sequence: CSVLLGGTNTEAFF. For the CDR3, the DNA is TGCAGCGTTTTGCTGGGGGGGACGAACACTGAAGCTTTCTTT.

The chain joins TRBV7-8 to TRBJ2-7; 9 bases are a match to TRBD2. J was trimmed by 6 bases and V by 4 bases; bases with no gene match: 7. Per germline, CDR1 SGHVS and CDR2 FQNEAQ. The length of the CDR3 is 14 residues. The CDR3 bases are TGTGCCAGCAGCTCAGACGGGACTAGCAGCGAGCAGTACTTC. This codes for CASSSDGTSSEQYF. The full variable domain, its missing parts supplied by reference TRBV7-8 and TRBJ2-7, is GAGVSQSPRYKVAKRGQDVALRCDPISGHVSLFWYQQALGQGPEFLTYFQNEAQLDKSGLPSDRFFAERPEGSVSTLKIQRTQQEDSAVYLCASSSDGTSSEQYFGPGTRLTVT.

The rearrangement links TRBV27 to TRBJ1-2; 8 bases map to TRBD1. CDR1 MNHEY and CDR2 SMNVEV come from the germline V gene (reference sequence). The CDR3 runs 14 residues. The junction had 11 bases not matched to a gene; V was cut back by 6 bases and J by 8 bases. Written as DNA, the CDR3 is TGTGCCAGCAGCCGTGGACAGGGTCCAGGCGGCTACACCTTC. Translated, it gives CASSRGQGPGGYTF.

This clone has just a few counts. The rearrangement links TRBV4-1 to TRBJ1-1; 8 positions match TRBD1. J was trimmed by 3 bases and V by 3 bases; bases with no gene match: 6. The CDR3 is made up of 15 amino acids. CDR1 and CDR2 (germline): MGHRA, YSYEKL. For the CDR3, the DNA is TGCGCCAGCAGCCAGACGGACAGGGATCACACTGAAGCTTTCTTT. Its translation: CASSQTDRDHTEAFF.

This clone has only a few counts. V is TRBV29-1 and J is TRBJ1-1; TRBD1 might be the D (6 bases). V was cut by 4 bases and J by 8 bases, with 17 bases left in between. The CDR3 consists of 13 residues. Germline V gene sequence: CDR1 SQVTM, CDR2 ANQGSEA. CDR3 nucleotides: TGCAGCGTTGGTTCCCTAGGGGGTCGAGAAGCTTTCTTT. It yields the protein CSVGSLGGREAFF. The full variable domain, rest sourced from reference TRBV29-1 and TRBJ1-1, is SAVISQKPSRDICQRGTSLTIQCQVDSQVTMMFWYRQQPGQSLTLIATANQGSEATYESGFVIDKFPISRPNLTFSTLTVSNMSPEDSSIYLCSVGSLGGREAFFGQGTRLTVV.

This chain joins TRBV18 and TRBJ2-3, with a weak D call TRBD2 (5 bases). V gave up 3 bases and J gave up 7 bases, with 8 bases separating them. Per the germline V gene, CDR1 is KGHSH and CDR2 is LQKENI. The CDR3 has 12 amino acids. This chain's CDR3 is CASSPSVNTQYF. The DNA of the CDR3 is TGTGCCAGCTCACCTAGCGTAAATACGCAGTATTTT.

V usage is TRBV14 and J usage is TRBJ1-1, with D perhaps matching TRBD1 (5 bases). Germline V CDR1 and CDR2: SGHDN, FVKESK. The CDR3 contains 15 residues. Trimming took 4 bases from V and 0 from J, leaving 12 bases between them. DNA of the CDR3: TGTGCCAGCAGCCCGAGACCGACAGTGAACACTGAAGCTTTCTTT. Translated: CASSPRPTVNTEAFF.

This clone has a count of ten or more. CDR3 loop: CASSLWTGHGSGNTIYF. The CDR3 DNA reads TGTGCCAGCAGCTTGTGGACAGGGCACGGCTCTGGAAACACCATATATTTT. V gene TRBV5-4 combines with J gene TRBJ1-3; 8 positions agree with TRBD1. Trimming cost V 1 base and J 0 bases; bases outside gene matches: 6. The germline gives CDR1 SGHNT, CDR2 YYREEE (reference sequence). This CDR3 region has 17 residues. Supplemented by reference TRBV5-4 and TRBJ1-3, the full variable domain reads ETGVTQSPTHLIKTRGQQVTLRCSSQSGHNTVSWYQQALGQGPQFIFQYYREEENGRGNFPPRFSGLQFPNYSSELNVNALELDDSALYLCASSLWTGHGSGNTIYFGEGSWLTVV.

The rearrangement uses TRBV5-1 and TRBJ2-3, with 7 bases matching TRBD2. The CDR3 length is 17 residues. Germline values: CDR1 SGHRS, CDR2 YFSETQ. The junction had 7 bases not matched to a gene; V was cut back by 0 bases and J by 0 bases. This CDR3 is CASSLGWLAVSTDTQYF. The CDR3 DNA reads as TGCGCCAGCAGCTTGGGGTGGCTAGCGGTTAGCACAGATACGCAGTATTTT.

This chain joins TRBV6-6 and TRBJ2-5; 10 bases map to TRBD1. Germline lookup yields CDR1 MNHNY and CDR2 SVGAGI (reference sequence). The CDR3 loop spans 15 amino acids. The V and J ends lost 0 bases and 3 bases, in that order; junction bases with no gene match: 1. The CDR3 coding sequence is TGTGCCAGCAGTTACTCGGGGACAGGGGAAGAGACCCAGTACTTC. Protein: CASSYSGTGEETQYF.

The J gene is TRBJ2-5, the V gene TRBV27, with D possibly matching TRBD1 (6 bases). This CDR3 spans 14 amino acids. Trimming shortened V by 5 bases and J by 3 bases, and 13 bases separated the two germline ends. The germline V gene encodes CDR1 MNHEY and CDR2 SMNVEV (reference sequence). The CDR3, as DNA: TGTGCCAGCAGTATACAGGGCGAAAAAGAGACCCAGTACTTC. Its protein is CASSIQGEKETQYF.

V gene TRBV30 combines with J gene TRBJ2-2, with 9 bases aligning to TRBD1. Germline assignment: CDR1 GTSNPN and CDR2 SVGIG (reference sequence). V gave up 2 bases and J gave up 4 bases; unmatched junction bases: 5. The CDR3 is 15 amino acids. CDR3: CAWSPTGGITGELFF. CDR3 bases: TGTGCCTGGAGTCCGACAGGGGGAATCACCGGGGAGCTGTTTTTT.

The chain carries TRBV30 and TRBJ1-3, with D perhaps matching TRBD1 (5 bases). The CDR3 sequence is 13 residues long. V shed 5 bases and J shed 4 bases, with 12 bases lying between them. Germline V CDR1 and CDR2: GTSNPN, SVGIG (reference sequence). This chain's CDR3 is CAWSRGQGNTIYF. The CDR3 region has the DNA TGTGCCTGGTCAAGGGGTCAGGGAAACACCATATATTTT.

The chain employs TRBV27 and TRBJ1-2; 7 bases match TRBD1. V shed 7 bases, J shed 0 bases, and the junction held 17 bases outside the gene matches. The CDR3 totals 18 residues. Looked up from germline, CDR1 is MNHEY and CDR2 is SMNVEV (reference sequence). The CDR3 bases are TGTGCCAGCATTCCTCCTCGAGGAAGGGGGCGAACTAACTATGGCTACACCTTC. It is translated as CASIPPRGRGRTNYGYTF.

The rearrangement uses TRBV19 and TRBJ2-7; D might be TRBD1 (5 bases). The germline gives CDR1 LNHDA, CDR2 SQIVND (reference sequence). This CDR3 has 14 residues. The V end lost 4 bases, the J end lost 4 bases, and 14 bases lay between the germline ends. The CDR3 DNA reads TGTGCCAGTAGTAATCAGGGTGATATTTACGAGCAGTACTTC. It specifies CASSNQGDIYEQYF. Complete variable domain (other parts from reference TRBV19 and TRBJ2-7): DGGITQSPKYLFRKEGQNVTLSCEQNLNHDAMYWYRQDPGQGLRLIYYSQIVNDFQKGDIAEGYSVSREKKESFPLTVTSAQKNPTAFYLCASSNQGDIYEQYFGPGTRLTVT.

The genes are TRBV6-1 and TRBJ2-1; no clear D gene. V was cut by 4 bases and J by 5 bases, with 9 bases left in between. The CDR3 consists of 13 residues. The germline V gene encodes CDR1 MNHNS and CDR2 SASEGT. CDR3 nucleotide sequence: TGTGCCAGCAGTGTTGGGCAGAACAATGAGCAGTTCTTC. Translation: CASSVGQNNEQFF.

V is TRBV19 and J is TRBJ1-1; D is uncertain. Trimming cost V 1 base and J 4 bases, with 10 bases left between them. This CDR3 contains 14 residues. CDR1 and CDR2 (germline): LNHDA, SQIVND (reference sequence). The CDR3 is CASSIGAFPTEAFF. In DNA, the CDR3 is TGTGCCAGTAGTATAGGAGCATTCCCCACTGAAGCTTTCTTT.

In its sample, this clone was seen once. The CDR3 here is CASSAFTSEPKEQYF. CDR3 in DNA: TGCGCCAGCAGCGCATTTACTAGCGAACCGAAAGAGCAGTACTTC. The chain is built from TRBV5-1 and TRBJ2-7; 7 bases line up with TRBD2. The length of the CDR3 is 15 residues. Germline V CDR1 and CDR2: SGHRS, YFSETQ. V was pared by 4 bases and J by 7 bases, with 14 bases of the junction left unmatched.

The chain joins TRBV19 to TRBJ2-1; D is ambiguous. CDR3 length equals 15 residues. Germline CDR1 is LNHDA and CDR2 is SQIVND (reference sequence). Deletions cut 4 bases from V and 6 bases from J, with 16 bases between. The CDR3 coding sequence is TGTGCCAGTAGTAAGTCGGGTGCCTTGGTCAATGAGCAGTTCTTC. It specifies CASSKSGALVNEQFF.

The genes are TRBV6-6 and TRBJ2-5; the match to TRBD1 covers 7 bases. Germline V gives CDR1 MNHNY, CDR2 SVGAGI (reference sequence). The ends lost 5 bases at V and 5 bases at J; junction bases unmatched: 11. CDR3 size: 15 residues. This chain's CDR3 is CASSPVGGPGETQYF. CDR3 in DNA: TGTGCCAGCAGTCCGGTAGGGGGCCCGGGTGAGACCCAGTACTTC.

This clone was recorded a few times. The chain uses TRBV5-1 and TRBJ2-5; 11 bases agree with TRBD2. The germline gives CDR1 SGHRS, CDR2 YFSETQ. The CDR3 length is 14 residues. The V and J ends lost 1 base and 4 bases, in that order; junction bases with no gene match: 0. The CDR3 spells CASSLTSGRETQYF. The CDR3 bases are TGCGCCAGCAGCTTGACTAGCGGGAGAGAGACCCAGTACTTC.

The chain uses TRBV2 and TRBJ2-1; D is undetermined. The V end lost 0 bases, the J end lost 7 bases, and 7 bases lay between the germline ends. Germline loops: CDR1 SNHLY, CDR2 FYNNEI. The CDR3 spans 13 residues. CDR3 protein: CASSEASLNEQFF. The CDR3 region has the DNA TGTGCCAGCAGTGAAGCTAGCTTGAATGAGCAGTTCTTC.

This chain connects TRBV6-5 to TRBJ1-1; no clear D. Trimming stripped 5 bases from V and 5 bases from J, with 18 bases between. Germline V gene lookup returns CDR1 MNHEY and CDR2 SVGAGI. The CDR3 covers 15 residues. The CDR3: CASSREGLIGTEAFF. The CDR3, as DNA: TGTGCCAGCAGTCGTGAGGGCCTGATCGGGACTGAAGCTTTCTTT.

The gene calls are TRBV7-9 and TRBJ1-1, with a possible D match to TRBD1 (5 bases). This CDR3 comprises 13 residues. The germline CDR1 and CDR2 sequences are SEHNR and FQNEAQ (reference sequence). The V end lost 6 bases, the J end lost 1 base, and 9 bases lay between the germline ends. The chain's CDR3 is CASRPGQNTEAFF. For the CDR3, the DNA is TGTGCCAGCAGGCCCGGACAGAACACTGAAGCTTTCTTT. Full variable domain (remainder filled in from reference TRBV7-9 and TRBJ1-1): DTGVSQNPRHKITKRGQNVTFRCDPISEHNRLYWYRQTLGQGPEFLTYFQNEAQLEKSRLLSDRFSAERPKGSFSTLEIQRTEQGDSAMYLCASRPGQNTEAFFGQGTRLTVV.

This clone was seen more than once but under ten times. The J gene is TRBJ2-7, the V gene TRBV4-1; 9 nucleotides match TRBD2. Per the germline V gene, CDR1 is MGHRA and CDR2 is YSYEKL. There are 16 residues in the CDR3. V shed 4 bases, J shed 0 bases, and the junction held 7 bases outside the gene matches. The CDR3 loop is CASSLASGGPSYEQYF. DNA for the CDR3: TGCGCCAGCAGCCTCGCGAGCGGGGGGCCCTCCTACGAGCAGTACTTC.

This rearrangement joins TRBV27 to TRBJ2-2, with 12 bases fitting TRBD2. The CDR3 contains 15 residues. The V gene end was trimmed by 7 bases and the J gene end by 4 bases; junction bases not matched to a gene: 4. The germline gives CDR1 MNHEY, CDR2 SMNVEV (reference sequence). The CDR3 sequence: CASKGLAGRTGELFF. The CDR3 DNA reads as TGTGCCAGCAAGGGACTAGCGGGCCGCACCGGGGAGCTGTTTTTT.

The chain employs TRBV6-1 and TRBJ1-3; 8 bases line up with TRBD1. This CDR3 spans 14 amino acids. After removal of 3 bases from V and 8 bases from J, the junction contained 6 bases not matched to a gene. The germline CDR1 and CDR2 sequences are MNHNS and SASEGT. Here the CDR3 reads CASSDPDREDTIYF. CDR3 bases: TGTGCCAGCAGTGACCCGGACAGGGAGGACACCATATATTTT.

Only one count was recorded for this clone. In DNA, the CDR3 is TGTGCCAGCAGCGTAGAAGTACGTGGGAGCGCCCAGTACTTC. It codes for CASSVEVRGSAQYF. V and J are TRBV9 and TRBJ2-4; a weak D match, TRBD2 (5 bases). The CDR3 sequence is 14 residues long. Trimming pared 0 bases from V and 13 bases from J, leaving 17 bases between. Germline CDR1 and CDR2: SGDLS and YYNGEE.

The genes are TRBV19 and TRBJ1-5, with D unclear. The germline CDR1 and CDR2 sequences are LNHDA and SQIVND (reference sequence). The CDR3 extends over 20 amino acids. Trimming shortened V by 3 bases and J by 0 bases, and 24 bases separated the two germline ends. As DNA, the CDR3 is TGTGCCAGTAGTATTGGGCGCCAGGCCACAGTACTCTATAGCAATCAGCCCCAGCATTTT. Its protein product is CASSIGRQATVLYSNQPQHF.